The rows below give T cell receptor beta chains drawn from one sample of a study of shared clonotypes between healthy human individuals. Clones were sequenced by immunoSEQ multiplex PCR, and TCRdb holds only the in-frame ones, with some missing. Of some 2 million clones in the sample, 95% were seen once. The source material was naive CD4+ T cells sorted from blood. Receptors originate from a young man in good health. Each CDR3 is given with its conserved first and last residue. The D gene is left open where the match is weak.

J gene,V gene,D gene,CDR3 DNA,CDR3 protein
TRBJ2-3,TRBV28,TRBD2,TGTGCCAGCAGCCTCAGCGGGGGGACAGATACGCAGTATTTT,CASSLSGGTDTQYF
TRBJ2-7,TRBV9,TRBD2,TGTGCCAGCAGCGCCACTAGCGGGTCCTACGAGCAGTACTTC,CASSATSGSYEQYF
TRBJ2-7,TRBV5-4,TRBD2,TGTGCCAGCAGCTTAGGGACTAGCGGCTCCTACGAGCAGTACTTC,CASSLGTSGSYEQYF
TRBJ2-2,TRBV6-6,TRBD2,TGTGCCAGCATTAAACTAGCGGGTGCGAACACCGGGGAGCTGTTTTTT,CASIKLAGANTGELFF
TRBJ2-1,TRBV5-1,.,TGCGCCAGCCGGACAAACAATGAGCAGTTCTTC,CASRTNNEQFF
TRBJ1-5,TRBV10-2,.,TGCGCCAGCAGTTTCTCAGGGAATCAGCCCCAGCATTTT,CASSFSGNQPQHF
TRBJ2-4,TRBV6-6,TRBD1,TGTGCCAGCAGACCGACTACAGGGGGGAGAAACATTCAGTACTTC,CASRPTTGGRNIQYF
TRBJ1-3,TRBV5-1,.,TGCGCCAGCAGCTTGGGTAGTAGCTCTGGAAACACCATATATTTT,CASSLGSSSGNTIYF
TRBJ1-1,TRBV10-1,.,TGCGCCAGCAGTAATCAGGGGCAGGGCCTAGCTTTCTTT,CASSNQGQGLAFF
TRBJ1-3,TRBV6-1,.,TGTGCCAGCACCACAGGAGAAATAGGTGAAAACACCATATATTTT,CASTTGEIGENTIYF
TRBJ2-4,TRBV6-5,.,TGTGCCAGCAGTTACGATTCGTCAGGGGGGTACATTCAGTACTTC,CASSYDSSGGYIQYF
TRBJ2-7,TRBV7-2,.,TGTGCCAGCAGCTTAGGAGGGCGGCGGGACGAGCAGTACTTC,CASSLGGRRDEQYF
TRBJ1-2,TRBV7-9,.,TGTGCCAGCAGCTTAGACGGGCGTGGCTACACCTTC,CASSLDGRGYTF
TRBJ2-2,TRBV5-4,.,TGTGCCAGCAGCTTGGCAGCTCGTGGTCCCACTGGGGAGCTGTTTTTT,CASSLAARGPTGELFF
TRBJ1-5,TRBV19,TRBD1,TGTGCCAGTAGTATAGGACAGGGGCAGCCCCAGCATTTT,CASSIGQGQPQHF